Each of the 18 T cell receptor beta chains below was sequenced from the same sample in a study of radiotherapy plus CTLA-4 blockade in lung cancer. Sequencing was performed with immunoSEQ multiplex PCR; in TCRdb, only in-frame clones are kept and a portion is missing. The table includes roughly 50,000 clones, 75% to 90% detected once. The sequencing here drew on peripheral blood, taken from a patient treated with radiotherapy plus ipilimumab. The source is a human donor with non-small cell lung cancer who had stable disease on radiotherapy plus ipilimumab.

The chain links TRBV27 to TRBJ1-1, with D perhaps TRBD1 (5 bases). Germline CDR1 reads MNHEY; CDR2 reads SMNVEV (reference sequence). V was trimmed by 10 bases and J by 6 bases, leaving 12 bases between them. There are 11 residues in the CDR3. DNA for the CDR3: TGTGCCATCCGGCGGGGGTCTGAAGCTTTCTTT. Translation gives CAIRRGSEAFF.

This chain uses TRBV27 with TRBJ2-5, with TRBD2 identical over 7 bases. After removal of 6 bases from V and 2 bases from J, the junction contained 9 bases not matched to a gene. The CDR3 is made up of 15 amino acids. CDR1 and CDR2 (germline): MNHEY, SMNVEV (reference sequence). DNA of the CDR3: TGTGCCAGCAGCCTAACCTTCGGGAGGCAAGAGACCCAGTACTTC. This sequence encodes CASSLTFGRQETQYF.

The V and J genes are TRBV28 and TRBJ2-7; TRBD2 agrees at 10 bases. Germline CDR1 is MDHEN and CDR2 is SYDVKM. Unmatched junction bases numbered 13, after V lost 6 bases and J lost 5 bases. The CDR3 is 16 amino acids. DNA for the CDR3: TGTGCCAGCAGCTATGGTCCGAGCGGGAGGGCGGACGAGCAGTACTTC. Its protein is CASSYGPSGRADEQYF.

This clone was seen just once. This chain connects TRBV7-2 to TRBJ2-5, with 7 positions matching TRBD2. Gene TRBJ2-7 matches the end of the DNA better, so the J call may be wrong. Germline CDR1 is SGHTA and CDR2 is FQGNSA. The CDR3 spans 16 residues. Here the CDR3 DNA reads TGTGCCAGCAGCTTAGCACCCAGCGGGACCTCCTACGAGCAGTACTTC. Translated, it gives CASSLAPSGTSYEQYF.

CDR3 in DNA: TGTGCCAGCAGCTTAACGTTCCCACAGGGTGGGGGACATAACTATGGCTACACCTTC. Protein sequence: CASSLTFPQGGGHNYGYTF. The chain joins TRBV7-9 to TRBJ1-2; possible D gene TRBD1, 6 bases. Germline CDR1 SEHNR, CDR2 FQNEAQ (reference sequence). Trimming shortened V by 2 bases and J by 1 base, and 23 bases separated the two germline ends. This CDR3 spans 19 amino acids. Drawing the rest from reference TRBV7-9 and TRBJ1-2, the complete variable domain is DTGVSQNPRHKITKRGQNVTFRCDPISEHNRLYWYRQTLGQGPEFLTYFQNEAQLEKSRLLSDRFSAERPKGSFSTLEIQRTEQGDSAMYLCASSLTFPQGGGHNYGYTFGSGTRLTVV.

The gene calls are TRBV2 and TRBJ1-2; TRBD1 agrees at 9 bases. Germline CDR1 SNHLY, CDR2 FYNNEI. V was clipped by 6 bases and J by 3 bases; unmatched bases: 5. This CDR3 contains 14 residues. CDR3 sequence (DNA): TGTGCCAGCAGCCCGAGGACAGGGGACTATGGCTACACCTTC. Residues: CASSPRTGDYGYTF. Together with reference TRBV2 and TRBJ1-2, the CDR3 gives the full variable domain: EPEVTQTPSHQVTQMGQEVILRCVPISNHLYFYWYRQILGQKVEFLVSFYNNEISEKSEIFDDQFSVERPDGSNFTLKIRSTKLEDSAMYFCASSPRTGDYGYTFGSGTRLTVV.

V gene TRBV28 combines with J gene TRBJ2-1; 8 positions match TRBD1. Germline values: CDR1 MDHEN, CDR2 SYDVKM. After removal of 5 bases from V and 0 bases from J, the junction contained 0 bases not matched to a gene. CDR3 length: 14 residues. CDR3 in DNA: TGTGCCAGCAGTACAGGGGGCTCCTACAATGAGCAGTTCTTC. Protein product: CASSTGGSYNEQFF.

The table lists this clone with a count of one. The V and J genes are TRBV27 and TRBJ1-3, with 11 nucleotides matching TRBD1. CDR3 length: 16 amino acids. V gave up 4 bases and J gave up 6 bases; unmatched junction bases: 8. CDR1 and CDR2 from the germline V gene are MNHEY and SMNVEV (reference sequence). Here the CDR3 reads CASSSSWTGGENTIYF. The CDR3 DNA reads as TGTGCCAGCAGTTCCTCATGGACAGGGGGCGAAAACACCATATATTTT.

This chain uses TRBV7-9 with TRBJ1-2; 10 nucleotides line up with TRBD1. V lost 5 bases to trimming and J lost 3 bases; unmatched junction nucleotides: 12. The V gene's germline CDR1 is SEHNR and CDR2 FQNEAQ (reference sequence). The length of the CDR3 is 17 residues. In DNA form, the CDR3 reads TGTGCCAGCAGCCAACTAACCCGGGACAGGGGTTACTATGGCTACACCTTC. This translates into CASSQLTRDRGYYGYTF.

The rearrangement joins TRBV19 to TRBJ2-2, with a tentative D call TRBD1 (6 bases). The germline V and J ends were trimmed by 7 bases and 2 bases, with 11 bases remaining between them. Germline values: CDR1 LNHDA, CDR2 SQIVND (reference sequence). The CDR3 totals 14 residues. The CDR3 DNA is TGTGCCAGTAAGGTGGACAGAAACACCGGGGAGCTGTTTTTT. Amino acid sequence: CASKVDRNTGELFF.

This sequence joins TRBV7-3 and TRBJ2-2; D gene uncertain. The germline CDR1 and CDR2 sequences are SGHTA and FQGTGA. V lost 3 bases to trimming and J lost 1 base, with 12 bases between them. The CDR3 has 16 amino acids. The CDR3 nucleotides read TGTGCCAGCAGCTTCGGGTTCGGAGAGAACACCGGGGAGCTGTTTTTT. It codes for CASSFGFGENTGELFF.

The chain combines TRBV6-1 with TRBJ1-1; maybe TRBD1 (5 bases). Trimming pared 6 bases from V and 1 base from J, leaving 9 bases between. The V gene's germline CDR1 is MNHNS and CDR2 SASEGT. The CDR3 contains 13 residues. CDR3 sequence reads: CASRIRENTEAFF. The CDR3 nucleotides read TGTGCCAGCAGGATCAGGGAGAACACTGAAGCTTTCTTT.

This chain uses TRBV5-1 with TRBJ2-7; 8 bases fit TRBD1. Germline CDR1 is SGHRS and CDR2 is YFSETQ. The CDR3 length is 16 residues. The V segment lost 4 bases and the J segment 7 bases; nucleotides outside the gene matches: 16. This chain's CDR3 is CASSVTTGEISREQYF. DNA for the CDR3: TGCGCCAGCAGCGTGACGACAGGGGAGATATCAAGGGAGCAGTACTTC.

The chain employs TRBV6-5 and TRBJ2-5, with D perhaps matching TRBD1 (6 bases). V was shortened by 10 bases and J by 1 base, with 13 bases between the two germline ends. CDR3 length: 13 residues. Per germline, CDR1 MNHEY and CDR2 SVGAGI. CDR3 DNA sequence: TGTGCCATCACCAGGGGATTCCAAGAGACCCAGTACTTC. This translates into CAITRGFQETQYF.

J is TRBJ2-4 and V is TRBV5-6; D is perhaps TRBD2 (6 bases). Trimming stripped 3 bases from V and 3 bases from J, with 16 bases between. This CDR3 spans 16 amino acids. The germline CDR1 and CDR2 sequences are SGHDT and YYEEEE. CDR3 residues: CASSSGHWGVKNIQYF. DNA for the CDR3: TGTGCCAGCAGCTCAGGACACTGGGGGGTCAAAAACATTCAGTACTTC.

J is TRBJ2-3 and V is TRBV9, with TRBD1 matching over 7 bases. J gave up 2 bases and V 2 bases, and 8 bases lay outside the gene matches. The germline CDR1 and CDR2 sequences are SGDLS and YYNGEE. The CDR3 extends over 16 amino acids. CDR3 DNA: TGTGCCAGCAGCGTTCTAGGGGACAGTCTCACAGATACGCAGTATTTT. It codes for CASSVLGDSLTDTQYF.

CDR3 sequence (DNA): TGTGCCAGCAGCCCGGGACTTTTGGTCAACACCGGGGAGCTGTTTTTT. Amino acid sequence: CASSPGLLVNTGELFF. This chain uses TRBV7-2 with TRBJ2-2; TRBD2 is a possible D gene (6 bases). Germline V gene data show CDR1 as SGHTA and CDR2 as FQGNSA. V shed 5 bases and J shed 2 bases, with 15 bases lying between them. This CDR3 has 16 amino acids.

This clone was found a few times. The chain links TRBV28 to TRBJ1-2; D perhaps matches TRBD1 (6 bases). CDR1 and CDR2 (germline): MDHEN, SYDVKM. CDR3 length: 16 residues. The V and J ends lost 4 bases and 7 bases respectively, with 22 bases between them. This chain's CDR3 is CASSSDYRVIGFGYTF. In nucleotides, the CDR3 is TGTGCCAGCAGTTCGGATTACAGGGTGATAGGTTTTGGCTACACCTTC.